Listed below are T cell receptor beta chains from one sample, sequenced in a study of T cell responses to AZD1222 COVID-19 vaccine. Generated by immunoSEQ multiplex PCR, the TCRdb table keeps only in-frame clones and is missing some. In the table there are around 180,000 clones, approximately 90% of which are singletons. The material was peripheral blood, obtained on day 0 of AZD1222 vaccination. The receptors originated from an adult in good health. The CDR3 runs from the conserved cysteine through the conserved F or W.

v_call | cdr3_aa
TRBV19 | CASSMGRGDTPLHF
TRBV30 | CAWRTAGRYEQYF
TRBV18 | CASSPRSGGADGNQPQHF
TRBV3-1/TRBV3-2 | CASRSSGNTIYF
TRBV5-1 | CASSLGLAGVDNEQFF
TRBV6-5 | CASSNPGTFPYEQYF
TRBV6-5 | CASSNSGQVGQPQHF
TRBV6-2/TRBV6-3 | CASSYQGGATEQYF
TRBV11-2 | CASSLNRDNEQFF
TRBV21-1 | CASSKGTRGDTQYF
TRBV5-1 | CASSFSGDGGTDTQYF
TRBV3-1/TRBV3-2 | CAATPRTGVTETQYF
TRBV18 | CASSPGWLADQETQYF
TRBV11-2 | CASSLAGNTIYF
TRBV29-1 | CSVDRQGASYEQYF
TRBV28 | CASSLMSGGTDTQYF
TRBV18 | CASSPGDTLREQYF
TRBV5-6 | CASSFRTGINSPLHF
TRBV6-2/TRBV6-3 | CASSYSSWTGNQPQHF
TRBV7-9 | CASTFPRGQSPGNEQFF
TRBV9 | CASSPDVGNTIYF
TRBV12-3/TRBV12-4 | CASSPDRTTKQFF
TRBV21-1 | CASSKNCGTGYWYEQFF
TRBV7-9 | CASSLKAYEQYF
TRBV24-1 | CATSDFGGNNEQFF
TRBV15 | CATSIRASREKLFF
TRBV4-3 | CASSQDGTVTLNSPLHF
TRBV7-9 | CASSSSSTSGGARETQYF
TRBV6-5 | CATPRESYEQYF
TRBV10-3 | CAISDDIGTEAFF
TRBV12-3/TRBV12-4 | CASSLGDRTQYF
TRBV5-1 | CASSLAASEGGYTF
TRBV19 | CASSIGSGPGDEQYF
TRBV18 | CVSSPPQIVYTF
TRBV5-4 | CASSSGTAAYGYTF